These 20 T cell receptor beta chains came from one sample sequenced in a study of CD8 T cells in ankylosing spondylitis. Their antigens are not known. Whole-study results and caveats: Made up of about eight highly homologous variants, a TCR beta motif appeared characteristic of ankylosing spondylitis blood.

TCRdb re-analysed the 5' RACE reads in MiXCR, keeping a single row per CDR3 protein. The table lists about 210,000 distinct CDR3 sequences, around 6.6% of them singletons. Material: blood, either unsorted or a sorted T cell fraction (not recorded which). The receptors were gathered from a male donor with ankylosing spondylitis.

This clonotype was seen at least ten times. The chain joins TRBV10-3 to TRBJ2-1, with 9 bases fitting TRBD2. Germline trimming cut 1 base from V and 2 bases from J; bases unmatched to any gene: 0. The CDR3 contains 15 residues. Looked up from germline, CDR1 is ENHRY and CDR2 is SYGVKD. CDR3 residues: CAISELAGAYNEQFF. CDR3 sequence (DNA): TGTGCCATCAGTGAGTTAGCGGGGGCCTACAATGAGCAGTTCTTC.

The table lists this clonotype with many counts. The V and J genes are TRBV9 and TRBJ2-7; D is perhaps TRBD1 (5 bases). CDR3 length: 14 residues. Germline loops: CDR1 SGDLS, CDR2 YYNGEE. Trimming removed 0 bases from V and 2 bases from J, with 9 bases in between. The CDR3 DNA reads as TGTGCCAGCAGCGTAGAGGACACCCCCTACGAGCAGTACTTC. Protein: CASSVEDTPYEQYF.

This clonotype turned up a few times. The CDR3 DNA reads TGCGCCAGCAGTGAGCGGACAGTGGAGAACTATGGCTACACCTTC. It codes for CASSERTVENYGYTF. This chain joins TRBV10-2 and TRBJ1-2; D perhaps matches TRBD1 (6 bases). Germline CDR1 reads WSHSY; CDR2 reads SAAADI. V lost 2 bases to trimming and J lost 2 bases, with 12 bases between them. The CDR3 runs to 15 residues.

There are many counts of this clonotype. This chain links TRBV25-1 with TRBJ2-2; possibly TRBD1 or TRBD2 for D (5 bases each). The germline V gene has CDR1 MGHDK and CDR2 SYGVNS. The CDR3 has 15 amino acids. V was clipped by 5 bases and J by 2 bases, with 12 bases between them. The CDR3 nucleotides read TGTGCCAGCAGTAGTGGTGGGGGTAACACCGGGGAGCTGTTTTTT. Encoded protein: CASSSGGGNTGELFF.

Comments on this clonotype: Since a much larger clone is just one base distant, this may be a read error. The CDR3 DNA reads as TGTGCCAGCAGCTTAGAGGCAGGGAACACTGAAGCTTTCTTT. It is translated as CASSLEAGNTEAFF. The rearrangement links TRBV13 to TRBJ1-1; no clear D. Germline lookup yields CDR1 PRHDT and CDR2 FYEKMQ (reference sequence). V was cut by 1 base and J by 1 base, with 7 bases left in between. This CDR3 region has 14 residues. The full variable domain, rest sourced from reference TRBV13 and TRBJ1-1, is AAGVIQSPRHLIKEKRETATLKCYPIPRHDTVYWYQQGPGQDPQFLISFYEKMQSDKGSIPDRFSAQQFSDYHSELNMSSLELGDSALYFCASSLEAGNTEAFFGQGTRLTVV.

A few counts support this clonotype. The chain carries TRBV4-3 and TRBJ2-5; D is possibly TRBD2 (5 bases). Per the germline V gene, CDR1 is LGHNA and CDR2 is YSLEER. This CDR3 contains 14 residues. The V and J ends lost 0 bases and 5 bases respectively, with 10 bases between them. The CDR3 sequence is CASSQDGLDETQYF. As DNA, the CDR3 is TGCGCCAGCAGCCAAGATGGACTCGATGAGACCCAGTACTTC.

This chain connects TRBV28 to TRBJ1-1; D not certain. CDR1 is MDHEN and CDR2 is SYDVKM in the germline V gene. Trimming removed 6 bases at V and 1 base at J, with 9 bases between. This CDR3 is built from 13 residues. The CDR3: CASSFSRNTEAFF. CDR3 bases: TGTGCCAGCAGCTTCAGCAGGAACACTGAAGCTTTCTTT.

The table lists this clonotype with many counts. The chain carries TRBV5-6 and TRBJ2-7, with TRBD1 identical over 9 bases. Germline V gene lookup returns CDR1 SGHDT and CDR2 YYEEEE. Trimming cost V 1 base and J 7 bases; bases outside gene matches: 6. The CDR3 runs to 14 residues. This chain's CDR3 is CASSLNRGLGEQYF. The CDR3 nucleotides are TGTGCCAGCAGCTTGAACAGGGGGCTAGGGGAGCAGTACTTC.

This clonotype was counted at least ten times. The rearrangement links TRBV10-3 to TRBJ1-1; D might be TRBD1 (5 bases). Germline CDR1 ENHRY, CDR2 SYGVKD. The CDR3 runs 14 residues. Trimming took 5 bases from V and 1 from J, leaving 11 bases between them. The CDR3 DNA follows: TGTGCCATCAGTAATGATAGGGGGAACACTGAAGCTTTCTTT. Translated, it gives CAISNDRGNTEAFF.

For the CDR3, the DNA is TGTGCCAGCAGTTTGTCCCCAGGGGAGGGCAAGGATGGCTACACCTTC. The encoded protein is CASSLSPGEGKDGYTF. The V call is TRBV28, the J call TRBJ1-2, with a possible D match to TRBD1 (6 bases). Trimming took off 3 bases at V and 6 bases at J, with 20 bases between the two ends. Germline-derived CDR1 and CDR2 are MDHEN and SYDVKM. The CDR3 spans 16 residues.

The sample holds many counts of this clonotype. One end of the junction fails to match germline, which may point to a read error. The CDR3 loop is CASTYGQGNEQYF. CDR3 nucleotides: TGTGCCAGCACTTACGGACAGGGCAACGAGCAGTACTTC. V gene TRBV6-2 or TRBV6-3 combines with J gene TRBJ2-7; 8 nucleotides agree with TRBD1. Germline V gene lookup returns CDR1 MNHEY and CDR2 SVGEGT. The CDR3 has 13 residues.

This clonotype was recorded many times. The chain recombines TRBV20-1 with TRBJ1-4; D gene uncertain. Trimming pared 0 bases from V and 3 bases from J, leaving 8 bases between. This CDR3 has 14 residues. Per germline, CDR1 DFQATT and CDR2 SNEGSKA (reference sequence). CDR3 in amino acids: CSARDFNANEKLFF. The CDR3 DNA reads as TGCAGTGCTAGAGATTTTAACGCTAATGAAAAACTGTTTTTT.

This clonotype was counted ten times or more. The chain employs TRBV4-3 and TRBJ1-1; 7 bases are shared with TRBD1. CDR3 length: 14 amino acids. V dropped 4 bases and J dropped 6; count of bases not matched to a gene: 8. CDR1 and CDR2 (germline): LGHNA, YSLEER. CDR3 sequence reads: CASSLRGGGAEAFF. The DNA of the CDR3 is TGCGCCAGCAGCCTTAGAGGGGGCGGGGCTGAAGCTTTCTTT.

This rearrangement joins TRBV28 to TRBJ1-1, with 9 bases aligning to TRBD1. The V gene's germline CDR1 is MDHEN and CDR2 SYDVKM. CDR3 length equals 17 residues. J gave up 2 bases and V 2 bases, and 9 bases lay outside the gene matches. The CDR3 loop reads CASSLDPSGQGNTEAFF. For the CDR3, the DNA is TGTGCCAGCAGTTTAGACCCTTCGGGACAGGGCAACACTGAAGCTTTCTTT.

This chain links TRBV7-3 with TRBJ2-1, with D perhaps assigned TRBD1 or TRBD2 (7 bases each). The CDR3 loop spans 14 amino acids. The germline V and J ends were trimmed by 5 bases and 6 bases, with 14 bases remaining between them. Germline values: CDR1 SGHTA, CDR2 FQGTGA. This CDR3 reads CASSLRGGSNEQFF. In nucleotides, the CDR3 is TGTGCCAGCAGCCTCAGGGGGGGCAGCAATGAGCAGTTCTTC.

This clonotype was picked up many times. The V gene is TRBV9, the J gene TRBJ2-7, with unresolved D. Germline V gene data show CDR1 as SGDLS and CDR2 as YYNGEE. The CDR3 has 12 residues. The V end lost 4 bases, the J end lost 6 bases, and 11 bases lay between the germline ends. DNA for the CDR3: TGTGCCAGCAGCCCTTGGGGTAGCGAGCAGTACTTC. Translation: CASSPWGSEQYF.

In this sample, this clonotype turned up a few times. The chain links TRBV20-1 to TRBJ2-1; 16 bases map to TRBD2. V lost 7 bases and J lost 9; bases outside the gene matches: 9. CDR1 DFQATT and CDR2 SNEGSKA come from the germline V gene (reference sequence). CDR3 size: 15 residues. The CDR3 loop is CSGEGTSGRATEQFF. DNA of the CDR3: TGCAGTGGGGAGGGGACTAGCGGGAGGGCCACTGAGCAGTTCTTC.

There are a few counts of this clonotype. V usage is TRBV6-5 and J usage is TRBJ2-2; TRBD1 matches 7 bases. The CDR3 length is 18 residues. V lost 0 bases, J lost 4 bases, and 11 bases stayed unmatched. Germline V gives CDR1 MNHEY, CDR2 SVGAGI. CDR3 coding DNA: TGTGCCAGCAGTTACTCGATCGGAGACAGGGTCCCCACCGGGGAGCTGTTTTTT. Translated, it gives CASSYSIGDRVPTGELFF.

This clonotype has ten or more counts. The chain links TRBV20-1 to TRBJ2-7; 8 bases align to TRBD2. Germline V gives CDR1 DFQATT, CDR2 SNEGSKA (reference sequence). J gave up 0 bases and V 1 base, and 5 bases lay outside the gene matches. The CDR3 is 15 amino acids. The CDR3 spells CSARAAGTSSYEQYF. The DNA for the CDR3 is TGCAGTGCTAGAGCCGCCGGGACTAGCTCCTACGAGCAGTACTTC.

This clonotype was seen repeatedly, ten times or more. This chain links TRBV29-1 with TRBJ1-1; D gene unclear. The CDR3 sequence is 16 residues long. The germline gives CDR1 SQVTM, CDR2 ANQGSEA. The V gene lost 0 bases and the J gene lost 7 bases, with 21 bases spanning the gap. In DNA, the CDR3 is TGCAGCGTTGAAGATCGTCGGGTGAGAGGAGTAGTTGAAGCTTTCTTT. Protein: CSVEDRRVRGVVEAFF.